This T cell receptor beta chain originates from a study of CD8+CD57+ T cells in acquired aplastic anemia. Study-wide results and caveats: The study identified about 30 CD8+ CDR3 sequences shared by patients and controls.

Patients who underwent sequencing had shown CD8+CD57+ cell expansion by flow cytometry. With no exception, the patients had severe acquired aplastic anemia. All patients were therapy-naive when blood was sampled. A remark on this clonotype: What it binds is unknown. A single base separates this from a much larger clone, so it may be a read error.

Per germline, CDR1 SGHAT and CDR2 FQNNGV. The CDR3 totals 15 residues. Genomic DNA acted as the template from which TCR beta VDJ combination and CDR3 sequence profiling were carried out. TCRdb independently ran MiXCR on the reads; one entry per CDR3 protein. The sample includes about 240,000 distinct CDR3 sequences, approximately 45% seen only once; the top ten take approximately 8%. Sequencing was carried out using sorted CD4+, CD8+, or CD8+CD57+ T cells (not recorded which) from PBMCs. The chain employs TRBV11-2 and TRBJ1-3, with D possibly being TRBD1 (6 bases). The source of this sequence is a human donor with aplastic anemia. The CDR3 nucleotides are TGCGCCGGCAGCCAAGACAGGACCACTGGAAACACCATATATTTT. Residues: CAGSQDRTTGNTIYF.